This T cell receptor beta chain derives from a study of blood T cell repertoires in COVID-19. At the level of the study: The cDNA or gDNA used as material had been derived from T cells, B-cell-depleted T cells, or PBMCs.

The CDR3 sequence is 15 residues long. The germline gives CDR1 MDHEN, CDR2 SYDVKM. J lost 6 bases, V lost 7 bases, and 13 bases had no gene match. The protocol was immunoSEQ multiplex PCR, while the TCRdb copy is restricted to in-frame clones and leaves out a portion. The table shows a few hundred thousand clones, with 80% occurring only once. Cohort placement rested on clinical history that participants reported themselves. Sequencing used PBMCs or T cells enriched from blood (not recorded which). The clonotype originates from a woman aged 40-49 years with acute COVID-19. This rearrangement joins TRBV28 to TRBJ2-3; 7 bases agree with TRBD1. The CDR3 DNA reads as TGTGCCAGCAACCATAGACAGGGCCGTCGGGATACGCAGTATTTT. Translation gives CASNHRQGRRDTQYF.